This T cell receptor beta chain is drawn from a study of blood T cell repertoires in COVID-19. Study background: Nucleic acid was either cDNA or gDNA, and it came from T cells, B-cell-depleted T cells, or PBMCs.

Enrollment of patients from Seattle took place during active infection, with longitudinal follow-up. Germline assignment: CDR1 SQVTM and CDR2 ANQGSEA. V was clipped by 5 bases and J by 6 bases; unmatched bases: 9. The CDR3 is 13 amino acids. Original data processing: Amplified reference gene primers provided the basis for estimating nucleated cell counts. The protocol was immunoSEQ multiplex PCR, while the TCRdb copy is restricted to in-frame clones and leaves out a portion. The V and J calls and clone size were taken over from that table, and D and trimming were inferred from the DNA. The table includes 200,000 to 250,000 clones, 85% to 90% detected once.

The origin of this receptor is a man aged 25-45 years with COVID-19, enrolled during active disease. V gene TRBV29-1 combines with J gene TRBJ1-1; 7 nucleotides line up with TRBD1. The material sequenced was peripheral blood. This chain's CDR3 is CSVYRQGFAEAFF. Here the CDR3 DNA reads TGCAGCGTTTATAGACAGGGATTCGCTGAAGCTTTCTTT.